Sequencing of this TCR delta chain was carried out in a study of gamma-delta chains in newborns, infants, children. Looking at the study overall: Microbial exposure reportedly drives polyclonal innate γδ T cell expansion after birth.

TCRdb re-processed the reads using CATT. The repertoire holds about 8,500 delta-chain clones, 3% to 4% seen once, with approximately 15% in the top ten. With V trimmed by 3 bases and J by 2 bases, 6 bases remained unmatched. The germline V gene encodes CDR1 GEAIGNYY and CDR2 EKD. The CDR3 runs to 18 residues. This clonotype was obtained from a child who was a newborn, infant or young child, either healthy, febrile or measles-vaccinated (not recorded which). The chain combines TRDV2 with TRDJ3; 10 bases are shared with TRDD3. Sequenced material: blood. The DNA of the CDR3 is TGTGCCTGTGACTATGGGGGATACCGGACCTGGGACACCCGACAGATGTTTTTC. It encodes CACDYGGYRTWDTRQMFF.